This note documents a single TCR beta chain sequence. Its antigen is currently unknown. The time point: sample taken at primary tumor resection. These data originate in a study of spatial heterogeneity in lung cancer. Study results and caveats: Expanded intratumoral alpha and beta TCR counts tracked tumor mutation counts.

This CDR3 has 14 amino acids. V lost 6 bases and J lost 0; bases outside the gene matches: 2. The germline V gene encodes CDR1 MNHEY and CDR2 SVGEGT. One entry per CDR3 protein, called by TCRdb with MiXCR from the 5' RACE reads. There are 11,000 to 15,000 distinct CDR3 sequences in the sample; around 5% occur only once, and approximately 16% lies in the top ten. The J gene is TRBJ2-1, the V gene TRBV6-2 or TRBV6-3; 7 positions agree with TRBD2. This TCR came from a female donor with early-stage non-small cell lung cancer. The source material was lung tumor tissue, sampled at surgery. The CDR3 DNA reads TGTGCCAGCAGCGGCGGGGGCTCCTACAATGAGCAGTTCTTC. Translated: CASSGGGSYNEQFF.